This TCR beta chain was sequenced for a study of somatic mutations in cytotoxic T cells in rheumatoid arthritis. For the study at large: Peripheral blood samples of approximately 30 ml EDTA were taken from patients directly after diagnosis and before treatment. Selected populations of V beta antibody-stained T cells underwent flow sorting at nearly 100% purity; these encompassed V beta1+ cells subjected to TCRB sequencing.

The CDR3 is made up of 14 amino acids. CDR1 SEHNR and CDR2 FQNEAQ come from the germline V gene (reference sequence). The V end lost 3 bases, the J end lost 4 bases, and 10 bases lay between the germline ends. Flow cytometry served to check the purity of CD4+ and CD8+ cells, which were isolated by positive magnetic bead selection. Using immunoSEQ multiplex PCR, the repertoire was profiled, and TCRdb retains in-frame clones only, with some absent. This table holds fewer than 25,000 clones, around 67% found once. Study-wide results and limits: Between rheumatoid arthritis patients and age-matched healthy controls, CD8+ T-cell clonality showed no significant difference.

This clone was found a few times. Its antigen is not identified. The source of this sequence is an adult with rheumatoid arthritis. The rearrangement joins TRBV7-9 to TRBJ2-1; the D is unclear. Input material: CD8+ T cells sorted from blood. The CDR3 here is CASSFLTEYNEQFF. The CDR3 DNA sequence: TGTGCCAGCAGCTTTCTAACAGAGTACAATGAGCAGTTCTTC.